Each of the 29 T cell receptor beta chains below was sequenced from the same sample in a study of CD8+ T cells in alopecia areata. The sequencing template was cDNA reverse transcribed from extracted RNA. Assay: immunoSEQ multiplex PCR; the TCRdb copy retains only in-frame clones and omits some. The table lists about 120,000 clones, 50% to 75% of them singletons. The treatment here: oral pan-JAK inhibitor, 5-10 mg twice daily. Sequences were derived from CD8+ T cells sorted from blood, sampled at week 4, from a patient treated with tofacitinib. These receptors came from a human donor with alopecia areata.

This chain uses TRBV27 with TRBJ2-3, with 9 bases that match TRBD1. The V and J ends lost 1 base and 6 bases, in that order; junction bases with no gene match: 5. This CDR3 region has 15 residues. Germline assignment: CDR1 MNHEY and CDR2 SMNVEV (reference sequence). CDR3 in amino acids: CASSLFAQGADTQYF. As DNA, the CDR3 is TGTGCCAGCAGTTTATTTGCACAGGGGGCGGATACGCAGTATTTT.

The chain links TRBV7-9 to TRBJ2-5; 9 bases line up with TRBD2. From germline, CDR1 is SEHNR and CDR2 FQNEAQ (reference sequence). The CDR3 runs 16 residues. V lost 3 bases, J lost 5 bases, and 10 bases stayed unmatched. CDR3 sequence reads: CASSLSVERGVETQYF. The CDR3 bases are TGTGCCAGCAGCTTGAGCGTTGAGCGGGGGGTTGAGACCCAGTACTTC.

The chain joins TRBV29-1 to TRBJ2-7; 9 nucleotides match TRBD1. Germline V lookup: CDR1 SQVTM, CDR2 ANQGSEA. V dropped 0 bases and J dropped 3; count of bases not matched to a gene: 9. The CDR3 runs to 16 residues. CDR3 sequence (DNA): TGCAGCGTTGAAGACGGACAGGGGAACTCCTTCTACGAGCAGTACTTC. It yields the protein CSVEDGQGNSFYEQYF.

This chain connects TRBV7-3 to TRBJ2-7, with 8 bases lining up with TRBD2. Looked up from germline, CDR1 is SGHTA and CDR2 is FQGTGA. This CDR3 region has 13 residues. V gave up 3 bases and J gave up 4 bases; unmatched junction bases: 2. This chain's CDR3 is CASSLTSDYEQYF. For the CDR3, the DNA is TGTGCCAGCAGCTTGACTAGCGATTACGAGCAGTACTTC. The whole variable domain, remainder taken from reference TRBV7-3 and TRBJ2-7, is GAGVSQTPSNKVTEKGKYVELRCDPISGHTALYWYRQSLGQGPEFLIYFQGTGAADDSGLPNDRFFAVRPEGSVSTLKIQRTERGDSAVYLCASSLTSDYEQYFGPGTRLTVT.

This chain connects TRBV15 to TRBJ2-5, with a weak D call TRBD1 (5 bases). CDR1 is LNHNV, CDR2 YYDKDF, per germline (reference sequence). CDR3 size: 14 residues. The V end lost 1 base, the J end lost 2 bases, and 8 bases lay between the germline ends. In nucleotides, the CDR3 is TGTGCCACCAGCAGAGTCAGGGATCAAGAGACCCAGTACTTC. It encodes CATSRVRDQETQYF. Complete variable domain (other parts from reference TRBV15 and TRBJ2-5): DAMVIQNPRYQVTQFGKPVTLSCSQTLNHNVMYWYQQKSSQAPKLLFHYYDKDFNNEADTPDNFQSRRPNTSFCFLDIRSPGLGDTAMYLCATSRVRDQETQYFGPGTRLLVL.

This chain connects TRBV2 to TRBJ1-4, with a possible D match to TRBD1 (5 bases). The V gene lost 2 bases and the J gene lost 2 bases, with 9 bases spanning the gap. The CDR3 has 15 residues. The germline CDR1 and CDR2 sequences are SNHLY and FYNNEI. The CDR3, as DNA: TGTGCCAGCAGTGAAATGGCAGGGACTAATGAAAAACTGTTTTTT. It specifies CASSEMAGTNEKLFF. The variable domain in full, completed from reference TRBV2 and TRBJ1-4, reads EPEVTQTPSHQVTQMGQEVILRCVPISNHLYFYWYRQILGQKVEFLVSFYNNEISEKSEIFDDQFSVERPDGSNFTLKIRSTKLEDSAMYFCASSEMAGTNEKLFFGSGTQLSVL.

The V gene is TRBV29-1, the J gene TRBJ1-2; no firm D call. From germline, CDR1 is SQVTM and CDR2 ANQGSEA. The CDR3 is 14 residues long. V was pared by 2 bases and J by 5 bases, with 15 bases between. The CDR3 sequence: CSVESWERIYGYTF. The CDR3 DNA reads TGCAGCGTTGAATCCTGGGAACGGATTTATGGCTACACCTTC.

DNA for the CDR3: TGTGCCAGCAGCTTGGACGCTGAAGCTTTCTTT. This gives the protein CASSLDAEAFF. The chain has TRBV5-4 and TRBJ1-1; the D is unclear. Germline-derived CDR1 and CDR2 are SGHNT and YYREEE (reference sequence). The CDR3 spans 11 residues. V dropped 0 bases and J dropped 6 bases, with 3 bases sitting between them.

This clone has a single count. The chain carries TRBV30 and TRBJ2-1; D unresolved. The CDR3 covers 12 residues. Germline CDR1 is GTSNPN and CDR2 is SVGIG (reference sequence). V lost 7 bases, J lost 4 bases, and 11 bases lay in between. CDR3 amino acids: CASTDEYNEQFF. The DNA of the CDR3 is TGTGCCTCCACGGACGAGTACAATGAGCAGTTCTTC. The variable domain in full, with the rest retrieved from reference TRBV30 and TRBJ2-1, is SQTIHQWPATLVQPVGSPLSLECTVEGTSNPNLYWYRQAAGRGLQLLFYSVGIGQISSEVPQNLSASRPQDRQFILSSKKLLLSDSGFYLCASTDEYNEQFFGPGTRLTVL.

Of note for this clone: Different DNA sequences within this sample yield the same CDR3. This chain uses TRBV30 with TRBJ2-1; D not resolved. V was pared by 3 bases and J by 6 bases, with 9 bases between. Germline lookup yields CDR1 GTSNPN and CDR2 SVGIG (reference sequence). This CDR3 contains 12 residues. CDR3 sequence: CAWSEVVNEQFF. CDR3 bases: TGTGCCTGGAGCGAAGTCGTCAATGAGCAGTTCTTC.

There are a few counts of this clone. The gene calls are TRBV7-3 and TRBJ2-7, with D possibly TRBD2 on 6 matching bases. The germline CDR1 and CDR2 sequences are SGHTA and FQGTGA. This CDR3 comprises 14 residues. Trimming removed 3 bases at V and 3 bases at J, with 12 bases between. CDR3 in DNA: TGTGCCAGCAGCTTGTCGGGGGAGATCTACGAGCAGTACTTC. It specifies CASSLSGEIYEQYF.

This clone was picked up a small number of times. The J gene is TRBJ1-2, the V gene TRBV6-5; unclear D gene. Per germline, CDR1 MNHEY and CDR2 SVGAGI. There are 13 residues in the CDR3. Trimming took 2 bases from V and 5 from J, leaving 9 bases between them. CDR3 nucleotide sequence: TGTGCCAGCAGTTACGGGCGTAGTTATGGCTACACCTTC. Amino acids: CASSYGRSYGYTF.

V gene TRBV30 combines with J gene TRBJ1-1, with D possibly matching TRBD1 (6 bases). V lost 2 bases, J lost 1 base, and 11 bases lay in between. The germline CDR1 and CDR2 sequences are GTSNPN and SVGIG (reference sequence). This CDR3 spans 14 amino acids. The CDR3 sequence: CAWSTGQPNTEAFF. The CDR3 DNA reads TGTGCCTGGAGTACAGGACAGCCGAACACTGAAGCTTTCTTT.

The CDR3 region has the DNA TGTGCCAGCAGGGTCTCCGGGGGAAGCACAGATACGCAGTATTTT. Protein product: CASRVSGGSTDTQYF. The chain combines TRBV5-6 with TRBJ2-3, with D maybe TRBD2 (6 bases). The CDR3 has 15 residues. The germline gives CDR1 SGHDT, CDR2 YYEEEE. Between the trimmed V and J ends, which lost 5 bases and 0 bases, there was a span of 13 bases.

This clone appeared a single time. The rearrangement joins TRBV6-6 to TRBJ2-3; D call uncertain. Germline-derived CDR1 and CDR2 are MNHNY and SVGAGI (reference sequence). This CDR3 has 12 amino acids. V lost 4 bases and J 1 base, leaving 3 bases between the germline ends. CDR3 residues: CASSSRTDTQYF. The CDR3 DNA follows: TGTGCCAGCAGTTCTCGCACAGATACGCAGTATTTT.

The sample holds a few counts of this clone. The V gene is TRBV7-9, the J gene TRBJ2-6; D is undetermined. Germline CDR1 SEHNR, CDR2 FQNEAQ (reference sequence). The CDR3 consists of 13 residues. Deletions cut 8 bases from V and 0 bases from J, with 5 bases between. The CDR3 is CASGSSGANVLTF. CDR3 DNA sequence: TGTGCCAGCGGTAGCTCTGGGGCCAACGTCCTGACTTTC.

This clone was observed a few times. This chain joins TRBV7-8 and TRBJ2-5; 11 nucleotides agree with TRBD1. With V trimmed by 0 bases and J by 4 bases, 4 bases remained unmatched. The CDR3 consists of 16 residues. The germline V gene encodes CDR1 SGHVS and CDR2 FQNEAQ. CDR3 residues: CASSLAHGQGAETQYF. The CDR3 DNA reads TGTGCCAGCAGCTTAGCGCACGGACAGGGGGCAGAGACCCAGTACTTC. Drawing the rest from reference TRBV7-8 and TRBJ2-5, the complete variable domain is GAGVSQSPRYKVAKRGQDVALRCDPISGHVSLFWYQQALGQGPEFLTYFQNEAQLDKSGLPSDRFFAERPEGSVSTLKIQRTQQEDSAVYLCASSLAHGQGAETQYFGPGTRLLVL.

The rearrangement uses TRBV4-3 and TRBJ2-1; D is uncertain. The length of the CDR3 is 15 residues. Germline V lookup: CDR1 LGHNA, CDR2 YSLEER. V was trimmed by 0 bases and J by 0 bases, leaving 6 bases between them. CDR3 coding DNA: TGCGCCAGCAGCCAAGACAGGAGCTCCTACAATGAGCAGTTCTTC. This sequence encodes CASSQDRSSYNEQFF.

This sequence joins TRBV30 and TRBJ2-5; TRBD2 is a possible D gene (5 bases). This CDR3 contains 11 residues. CDR1 and CDR2 (germline): GTSNPN, SVGIG (reference sequence). Trimming stripped 1 base from V and 5 bases from J, with 5 bases between. CDR3 DNA sequence: TGTGCCTGGAGTGGCGGGGAGACCCAGTACTTC. Protein product: CAWSGGETQYF.

This clone was seen more than once but under ten times. This chain connects TRBV29-1 to TRBJ1-1; TRBD1 is a possible D gene (5 bases). V lost 7 bases to trimming and J lost 4 bases, with 13 bases between them. The CDR3 loop spans 12 amino acids. Per germline, CDR1 SQVTM and CDR2 ANQGSEA. CDR3 coding DNA: TGCAGCGCTTCCGGGGGAGGCACTGAAGCTTTCTTT. Translated, it gives CSASGGGTEAFF.

V is TRBV7-6 and J is TRBJ2-2; D remains ambiguous. The CDR3 runs to 16 residues. The germline V and J ends were trimmed by 2 bases and 4 bases, with 14 bases remaining between them. Germline V gives CDR1 SGHVS, CDR2 FNYEAQ. CDR3 protein: CASSLIPQDPTGELFF. In DNA, the CDR3 is TGTGCCAGCAGCTTAATACCCCAGGATCCCACCGGGGAGCTGTTTTTT. Supplemented by reference TRBV7-6 and TRBJ2-2, the full variable domain reads GAGVSQSPRYKVTKRGQDVALRCDPISGHVSLYWYRQALGQGPEFLTYFNYEAQQDKSGLPNDRFSAERPEGSISTLTIQRTEQRDSAMYRCASSLIPQDPTGELFFGEGSRLTVL.

This chain uses TRBV28 with TRBJ2-7; 8 bases agree with TRBD2. V lost 4 bases to trimming and J lost 2 bases; unmatched junction nucleotides: 10. The CDR3 length is 16 residues. Germline values: CDR1 MDHEN, CDR2 SYDVKM. CDR3 sequence: CASSYPAGGGTYEQYF. The CDR3 bases are TGTGCCAGCAGTTACCCCGCGGGGGGAGGAACCTACGAGCAGTACTTC.

This chain joins TRBV30 and TRBJ2-1; no clear D gene. Between the trimmed V and J ends, which lost 0 bases and 5 bases, there was a span of 8 bases. Germline V gene lookup returns CDR1 GTSNPN and CDR2 SVGIG (reference sequence). The CDR3 consists of 13 residues. The CDR3 loop reads CAWSVTGNNEQFF. CDR3 nucleotide sequence: TGTGCCTGGAGTGTAACCGGTAACAATGAGCAGTTCTTC.

This clone was observed a single time. This chain links TRBV5-1 with TRBJ1-5, with D possibly TRBD1 on 5 matching bases. The germline V gene has CDR1 SGHRS and CDR2 YFSETQ. Between the trimmed V and J ends, which lost 0 bases and 4 bases, there was a span of 8 bases. The CDR3 has 14 amino acids. CDR3 DNA: TGCGCCAGCAGCTTGGGGGGGTATAATCAGCCCCAGCATTTT. The encoded protein is CASSLGGYNQPQHF. Based on the CDR3 plus reference TRBV5-1 and TRBJ1-5, the full variable domain is KAGVTQTPRYLIKTRGQQVTLSCSPISGHRSVSWYQQTPGQGLQFLFEYFSETQRNKGNFPGRFSGRQFSNSRSEMNVSTLELGDSALYLCASSLGGYNQPQHFGDGTRLSIL.

This clone appeared a few times. This chain links TRBV19 with TRBJ1-1; the D gene is possibly TRBD1 (5 bases). This CDR3 is built from 12 residues. V gave up 5 bases and J gave up 7 bases, with 11 bases separating them. Per the germline V gene, CDR1 is LNHDA and CDR2 is SQIVND (reference sequence). The CDR3 here is CASSVGGNEAFF. CDR3 sequence (DNA): TGTGCCAGTAGTGTTGGGGGGAATGAAGCTTTCTTT. The full variable domain, its missing parts supplied by reference TRBV19 and TRBJ1-1, is DGGITQSPKYLFRKEGQNVTLSCEQNLNHDAMYWYRQDPGQGLRLIYYSQIVNDFQKGDIAEGYSVSREKKESFPLTVTSAQKNPTAFYLCASSVGGNEAFFGQGTRLTVV.

This chain connects TRBV7-9 to TRBJ2-1; D uncertain. The CDR3 runs to 11 residues. Germline V gene lookup returns CDR1 SEHNR and CDR2 FQNEAQ (reference sequence). The DNA of the CDR3 is TGTGCTTCCCAGCTCTACAATGAGCAGTTCTTC. Translating gives CASQLYNEQFF.

The genes are TRBV30 and TRBJ2-2, with TRBD2 identical over 9 bases. With 4 bases clipped from V and 7 bases from J, the junction kept 7 bases outside the gene matches. This CDR3 comprises 14 residues. The germline gives CDR1 GTSNPN, CDR2 SVGIG (reference sequence). The CDR3, as DNA: TGTGCCTGGAACCTAGCGGGGCCGAGCGGGGAGCTGTTTTTT. Protein product: CAWNLAGPSGELFF.

This chain joins TRBV30 and TRBJ1-2; possibly TRBD1 for D (5 bases). The CDR3 is made up of 12 amino acids. Per the germline V gene, CDR1 is GTSNPN and CDR2 is SVGIG (reference sequence). With 0 bases removed from V and 7 bases from J, the gap between germline ends came to 9 bases. The CDR3 region has the DNA TGTGCCTGGAGTGTATCAGGGTCTGGCTACACCTTC. Its protein product is CAWSVSGSGYTF. The full variable domain, its missing parts supplied by reference TRBV30 and TRBJ1-2, is SQTIHQWPATLVQPVGSPLSLECTVEGTSNPNLYWYRQAAGRGLQLLFYSVGIGQISSEVPQNLSASRPQDRQFILSSKKLLLSDSGFYLCAWSVSGSGYTFGSGTRLTVV.

The rearrangement joins TRBV30 to TRBJ1-2; a weak D match, TRBD1 (5 bases). V gave up 3 bases and J gave up 5 bases, with 10 bases separating them. The CDR3 extends over 12 amino acids. Germline V gene lookup returns CDR1 GTSNPN and CDR2 SVGIG (reference sequence). The CDR3 nucleotides read TGTGCCTGGAGCCCGGGGGATTATGGCTACACCTTC. This codes for CAWSPGDYGYTF.